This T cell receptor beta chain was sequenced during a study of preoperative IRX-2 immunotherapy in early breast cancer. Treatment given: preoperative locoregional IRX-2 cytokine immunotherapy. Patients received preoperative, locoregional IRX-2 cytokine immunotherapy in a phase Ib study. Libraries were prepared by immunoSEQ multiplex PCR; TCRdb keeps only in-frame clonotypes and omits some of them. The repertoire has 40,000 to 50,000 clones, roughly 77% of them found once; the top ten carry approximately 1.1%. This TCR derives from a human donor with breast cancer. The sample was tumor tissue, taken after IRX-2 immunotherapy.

CDR3 sequence: CASSLGVAGALYNEQFF. The CDR3, as DNA: TGTGCCAGCAGCTTGGGGGTAGCGGGAGCCCTATACAATGAGCAGTTCTTC. This chain connects TRBV7-7 to TRBJ2-1, with 9 positions matching TRBD2. Losses at the gene ends were 3 bases for V and 4 bases for J; bases not matched to a gene: 10. The CDR3 runs to 17 residues. Germline CDR1 is SSHAT and CDR2 is FNYEAQ (reference sequence).